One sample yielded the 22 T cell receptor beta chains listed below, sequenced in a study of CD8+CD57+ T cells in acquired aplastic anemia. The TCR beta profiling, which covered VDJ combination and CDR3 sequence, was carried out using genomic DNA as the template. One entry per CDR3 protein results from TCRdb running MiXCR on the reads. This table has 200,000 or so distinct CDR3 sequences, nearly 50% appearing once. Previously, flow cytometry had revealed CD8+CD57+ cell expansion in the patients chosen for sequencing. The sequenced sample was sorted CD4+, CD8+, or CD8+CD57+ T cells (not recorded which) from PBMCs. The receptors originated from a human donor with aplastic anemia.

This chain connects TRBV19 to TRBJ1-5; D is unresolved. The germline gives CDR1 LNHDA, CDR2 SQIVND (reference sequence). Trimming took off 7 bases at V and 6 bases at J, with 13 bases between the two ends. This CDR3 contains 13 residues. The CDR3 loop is CASTQTIGQPQHF. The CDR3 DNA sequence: TGTGCCAGTACGCAGACCATCGGTCAGCCCCAGCATTTT.

The CDR3 spells CSPGTLHTEAFF. The CDR3 DNA reads as TGCAGTCCGGGGACGTTGCACACTGAAGCTTTCTTT. This sequence joins TRBV20-1 and TRBJ1-1; D might be TRBD1 (5 bases). Germline loops: CDR1 DFQATT, CDR2 SNEGSKA (reference sequence). This CDR3 is 12 amino acids long. V was shortened by 8 bases and J by 3 bases, with 13 bases between the two germline ends.

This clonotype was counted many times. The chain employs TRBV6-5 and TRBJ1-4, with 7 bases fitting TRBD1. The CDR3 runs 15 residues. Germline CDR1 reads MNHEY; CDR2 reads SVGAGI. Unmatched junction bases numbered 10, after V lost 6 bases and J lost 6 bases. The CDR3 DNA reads TGTGCCAGCAGGCGACAGGGCACCGTCGATGAAAAACTGTTTTTT. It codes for CASRRQGTVDEKLFF.

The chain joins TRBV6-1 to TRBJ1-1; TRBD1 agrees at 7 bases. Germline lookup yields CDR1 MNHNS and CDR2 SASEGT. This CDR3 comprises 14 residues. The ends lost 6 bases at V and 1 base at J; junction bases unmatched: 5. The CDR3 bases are TGTGCCAGCAGCATCCGGGACAGGAACACTGAAGCTTTCTTT. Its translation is CASSIRDRNTEAFF.

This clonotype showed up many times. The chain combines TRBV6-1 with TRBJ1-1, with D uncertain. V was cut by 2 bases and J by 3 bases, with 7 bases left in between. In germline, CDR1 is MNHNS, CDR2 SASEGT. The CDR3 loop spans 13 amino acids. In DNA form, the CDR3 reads TGTGCCAGCAGTGAAATTAACCACACTGAAGCTTTCTTT. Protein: CASSEINHTEAFF.

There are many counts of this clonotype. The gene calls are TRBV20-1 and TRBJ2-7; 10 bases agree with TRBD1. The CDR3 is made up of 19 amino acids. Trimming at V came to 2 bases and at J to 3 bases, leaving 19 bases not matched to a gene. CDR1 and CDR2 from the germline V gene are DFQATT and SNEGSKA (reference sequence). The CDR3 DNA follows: TGCAGTGCTAGATCGACAGGGGGCCAAGGTCTTCCGAACTACTACGAGCAGTACTTC. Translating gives CSARSTGGQGLPNYYEQYF.

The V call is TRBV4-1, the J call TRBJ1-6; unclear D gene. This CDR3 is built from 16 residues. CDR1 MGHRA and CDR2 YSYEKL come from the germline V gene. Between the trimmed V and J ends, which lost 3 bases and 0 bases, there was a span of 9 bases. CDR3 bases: TGCGCCAGCAGCCATCACGTGAGCTCCTATAATTCACCCCTCCACTTT. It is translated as CASSHHVSSYNSPLHF.

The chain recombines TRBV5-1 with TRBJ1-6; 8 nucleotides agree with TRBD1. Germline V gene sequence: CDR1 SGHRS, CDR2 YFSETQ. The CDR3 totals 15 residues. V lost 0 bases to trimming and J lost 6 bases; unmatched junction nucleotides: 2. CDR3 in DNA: TGCGCCAGCAGCTTGGCCGGGACAGGTAATTCACCCCTCCACTTT. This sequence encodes CASSLAGTGNSPLHF.

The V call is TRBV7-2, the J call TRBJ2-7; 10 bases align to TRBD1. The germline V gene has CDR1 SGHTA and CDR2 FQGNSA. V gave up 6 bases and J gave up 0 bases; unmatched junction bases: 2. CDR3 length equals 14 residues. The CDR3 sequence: CASRTGGSSYEQYF. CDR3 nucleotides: TGTGCCAGCAGGACAGGGGGCAGCTCCTACGAGCAGTACTTC.

CDR3 coding DNA: TGTGCCAGCAGGGTCAAAGATCCCTACGAGCAGTACTTC. Its translation: CASRVKDPYEQYF. The chain employs TRBV2 and TRBJ2-7; the D is unclear. The germline CDR1 and CDR2 sequences are SNHLY and FYNNEI. Trimming pared 6 bases from V and 2 bases from J, leaving 11 bases between. This CDR3 region has 13 residues.

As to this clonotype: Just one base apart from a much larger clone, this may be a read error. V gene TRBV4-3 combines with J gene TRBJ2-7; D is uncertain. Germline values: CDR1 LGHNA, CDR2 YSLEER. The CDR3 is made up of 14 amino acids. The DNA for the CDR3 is TGCGCTAACAGCCAATATGGTCTAGACCGGGAGCAGTACTTC. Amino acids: CANSQYGLDREQYF.

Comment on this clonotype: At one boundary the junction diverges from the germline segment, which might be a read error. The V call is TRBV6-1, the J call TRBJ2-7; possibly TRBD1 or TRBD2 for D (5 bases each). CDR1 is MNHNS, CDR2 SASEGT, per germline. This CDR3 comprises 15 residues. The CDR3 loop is CAGSKPRDGTYEQYF. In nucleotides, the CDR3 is TGTGCCGGCAGCAAACCACGGGACGGGACCTACGAGCAGTACTTC.

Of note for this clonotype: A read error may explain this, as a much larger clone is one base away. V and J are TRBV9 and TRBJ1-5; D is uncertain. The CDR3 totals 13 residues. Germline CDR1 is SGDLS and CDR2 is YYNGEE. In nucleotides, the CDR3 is TGTGTCAGCAGCGTAGGAGGGTATCAGCCCCAGCATTTT. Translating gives CVSSVGGYQPQHF.

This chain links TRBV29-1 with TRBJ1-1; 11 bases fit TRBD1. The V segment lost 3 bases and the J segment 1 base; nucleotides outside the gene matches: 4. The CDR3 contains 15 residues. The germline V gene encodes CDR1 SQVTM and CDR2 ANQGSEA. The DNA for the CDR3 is TGCAGCGTTGAGAGGACAGGGGGCCGGAACACTGAAGCTTTCTTT. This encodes CSVERTGGRNTEAFF.

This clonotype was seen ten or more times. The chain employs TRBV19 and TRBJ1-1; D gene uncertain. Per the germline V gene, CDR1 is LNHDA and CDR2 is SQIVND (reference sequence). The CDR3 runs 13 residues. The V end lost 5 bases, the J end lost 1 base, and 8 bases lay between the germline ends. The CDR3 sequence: CASSWTGNTEAFF. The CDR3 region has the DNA TGTGCCAGTAGTTGGACCGGGAACACTGAAGCTTTCTTT. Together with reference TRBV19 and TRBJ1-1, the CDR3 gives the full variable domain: DGGITQSPKYLFRKEGQNVTLSCEQNLNHDAMYWYRQDPGQGLRLIYYSQIVNDFQKGDIAEGYSVSREKKESFPLTVTSAQKNPTAFYLCASSWTGNTEAFFGQGTRLTVV.

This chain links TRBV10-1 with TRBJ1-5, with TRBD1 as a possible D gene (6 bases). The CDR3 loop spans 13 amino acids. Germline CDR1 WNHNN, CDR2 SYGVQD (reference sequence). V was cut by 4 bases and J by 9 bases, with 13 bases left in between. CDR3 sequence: CASSGGLGRPQHF. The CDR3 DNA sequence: TGCGCCAGCAGTGGGGGGCTCGGTCGGCCCCAGCATTTT.

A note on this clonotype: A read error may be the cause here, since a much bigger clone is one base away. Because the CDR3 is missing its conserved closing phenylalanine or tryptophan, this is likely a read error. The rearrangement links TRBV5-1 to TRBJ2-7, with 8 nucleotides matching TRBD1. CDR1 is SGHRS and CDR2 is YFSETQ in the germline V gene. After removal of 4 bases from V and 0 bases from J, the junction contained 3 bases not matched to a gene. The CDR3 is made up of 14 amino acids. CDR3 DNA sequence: TGCGCCAGCAGCCCCCAGGGGGCCTCCTACGAGCAGTACCTC. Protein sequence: CASSPQGASYEQYL.

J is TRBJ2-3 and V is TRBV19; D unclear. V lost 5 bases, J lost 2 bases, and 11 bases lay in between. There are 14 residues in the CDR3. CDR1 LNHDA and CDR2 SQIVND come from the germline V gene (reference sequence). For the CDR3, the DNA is TGTGCCAGTAGTCCAAACACGTACACAGATACGCAGTATTTT. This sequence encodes CASSPNTYTDTQYF. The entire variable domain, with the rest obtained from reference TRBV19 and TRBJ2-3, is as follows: DGGITQSPKYLFRKEGQNVTLSCEQNLNHDAMYWYRQDPGQGLRLIYYSQIVNDFQKGDIAEGYSVSREKKESFPLTVTSAQKNPTAFYLCASSPNTYTDTQYFGPGTRLTVL.

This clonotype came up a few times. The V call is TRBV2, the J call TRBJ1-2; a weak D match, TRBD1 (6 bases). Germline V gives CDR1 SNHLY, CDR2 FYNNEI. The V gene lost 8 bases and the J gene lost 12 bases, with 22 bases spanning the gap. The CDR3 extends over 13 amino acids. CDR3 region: CASGNTGGVGNTF. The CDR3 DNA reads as TGTGCCAGCGGGAATACGGGGGGCGTTGGAAACACCTTC.

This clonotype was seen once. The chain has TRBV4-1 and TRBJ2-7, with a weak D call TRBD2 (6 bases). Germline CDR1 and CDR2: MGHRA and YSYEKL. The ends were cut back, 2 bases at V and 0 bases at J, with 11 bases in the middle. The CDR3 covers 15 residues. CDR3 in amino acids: CASSQLVGSSYEQYF. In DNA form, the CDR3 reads TGCGCCAGCAGCCAACTGGTCGGGAGCTCCTACGAGCAGTACTTC.

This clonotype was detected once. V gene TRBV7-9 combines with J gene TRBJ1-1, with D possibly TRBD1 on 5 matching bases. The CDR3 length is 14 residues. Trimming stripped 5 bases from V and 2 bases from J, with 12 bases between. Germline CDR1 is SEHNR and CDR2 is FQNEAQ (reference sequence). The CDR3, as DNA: TGTGCCAGCAGCCAGTTACAGGCTAACACTGAAGCTTTCTTT. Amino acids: CASSQLQANTEAFF.

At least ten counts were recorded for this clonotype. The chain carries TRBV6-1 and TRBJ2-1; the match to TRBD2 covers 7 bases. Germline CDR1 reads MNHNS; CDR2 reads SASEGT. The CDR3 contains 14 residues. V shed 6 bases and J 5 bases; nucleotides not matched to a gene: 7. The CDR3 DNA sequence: TGTGCCAGCAGACCTACTAGCGTGAACAATGAGCAGTTCTTC. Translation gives CASRPTSVNNEQFF.